This section outlines one T cell receptor beta chain sequence together with its context. Its antigen remains unknown. Other DNA sequences within the sample encode an identical CDR3. There are 14 residues in the CDR3. Germline V gene data show CDR1 as SGHTA and CDR2 as FQGNSA. V lost 1 base and J 3 bases, leaving 10 bases between the germline ends. This record comes from a study of cytomegalovirus exposure and HLA in healthy donors. Notes on the study in general: Earlier analysis looked at TCR beta V segments, and most were productive about 87% or about 30% of the time. The classifier was said to identify cytomegalovirus status with high specificity and sensitivity. Within a later analysis, the majority of CMV-associated TCR beta chains appeared HLA-restricted.

The PCR was carried out with 60 Vbeta primers and 13 Jbeta primers. Profiled with immunoSEQ multiplex PCR; TCRdb holds only in-frame clones, not every one. The profile covers roughly 120,000 clones, with about 70% appearing a single time and less than 15% taken by the ten largest. The study sampled nominally healthy donors, though unrecorded immune exposures were likely. The rearrangement links TRBV7-2 to TRBJ2-7, with D perhaps matching TRBD2 (6 bases). Sequencing was done on a sample of PBMCs. This sequence originates from a woman aged 55 to 70 in good health and CMV-seropositive. Written as DNA, the CDR3 is TGTGCCAGCAGCTTAGTTGGGGGGAGCTACGAGCAGTACTTC. As protein: CASSLVGGSYEQYF.